The sequence of this T cell receptor (beta chain) was determined in a study of cytomegalovirus exposure and HLA in healthy donors. Study at large: T cells numbering about 179 million yielded 95 million to 140 million unique TCR beta sequences in an earlier analysis.

In the case of this clone: Its antigen is still unknown.

Germline V lookup: CDR1 SGHAT, CDR2 FQNNGV. The CDR3 runs 17 residues. Unmatched junction bases numbered 14, after V lost 0 bases and J lost 8 bases. Study findings and constraints: Analyzed later, association rates of TCRs varied across HLA loci, with DRB1 most and HLA-C fewest.

The PCR had 60 Vbeta and 13 Jbeta primers. TCRdb's table, derived via immunoSEQ multiplex PCR, lists solely in-frame clones and lacks some. The sample contains 200,000 or so clones, less than 90% of which appear only once. Sequencing used PBMCs. This chain uses TRBV11-2 with TRBJ2-3, with 7 bases matching TRBD2. The receptor was isolated from a boy younger than 18 in good health and CMV-seronegative. The CDR3 protein is CASSLDRSGRVWGTQYF. CDR3 sequence (DNA): TGTGCCAGCAGCTTAGATAGGAGTGGGAGGGTTTGGGGTACGCAGTATTTT.